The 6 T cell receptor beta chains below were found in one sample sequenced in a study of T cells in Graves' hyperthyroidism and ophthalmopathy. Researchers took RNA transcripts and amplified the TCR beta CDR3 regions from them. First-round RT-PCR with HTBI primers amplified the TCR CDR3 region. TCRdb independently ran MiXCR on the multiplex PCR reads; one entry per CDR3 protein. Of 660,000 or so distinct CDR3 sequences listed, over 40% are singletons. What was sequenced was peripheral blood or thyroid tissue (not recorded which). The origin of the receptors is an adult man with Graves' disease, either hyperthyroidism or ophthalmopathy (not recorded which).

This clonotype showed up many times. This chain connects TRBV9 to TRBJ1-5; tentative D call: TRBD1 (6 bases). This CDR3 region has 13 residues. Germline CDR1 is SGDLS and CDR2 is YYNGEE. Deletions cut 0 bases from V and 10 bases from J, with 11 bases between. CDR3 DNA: TGTGCCAGCAGCGTAGGGGACACCAACCCCCAGCATTTT. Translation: CASSVGDTNPQHF. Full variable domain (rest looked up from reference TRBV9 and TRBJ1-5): DSGVTQTPKHLITATGQRVTLRCSPRSGDLSVYWYQQSLDQGLQFLIQYYNGEERAKGNILERFSAQQFPDLHSELNLSSLELGDSALYFCASSVGDTNPQHFGDGTRLSIL.

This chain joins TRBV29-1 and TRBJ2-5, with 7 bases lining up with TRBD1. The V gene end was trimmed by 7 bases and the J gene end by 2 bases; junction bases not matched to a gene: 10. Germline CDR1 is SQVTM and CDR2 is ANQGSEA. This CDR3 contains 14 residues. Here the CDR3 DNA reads TGCAGCGCCGGTCCGGGACAGATTCAAGAGACCCAGTACTTC. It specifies CSAGPGQIQETQYF.

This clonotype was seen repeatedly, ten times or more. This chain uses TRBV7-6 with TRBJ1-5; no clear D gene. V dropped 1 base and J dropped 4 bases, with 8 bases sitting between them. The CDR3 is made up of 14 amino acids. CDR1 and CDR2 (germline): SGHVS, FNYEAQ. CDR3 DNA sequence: TGTGCCAGCAGCTTAGATCCGGTGAATCAGCCCCAGCATTTT. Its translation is CASSLDPVNQPQHF.

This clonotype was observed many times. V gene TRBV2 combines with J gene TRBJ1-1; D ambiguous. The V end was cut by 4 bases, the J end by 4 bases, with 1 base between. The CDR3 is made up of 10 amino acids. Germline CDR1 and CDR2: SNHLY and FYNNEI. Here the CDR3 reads CASSVTEAFF. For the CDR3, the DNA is TGTGCCAGCAGTGTCACTGAAGCTTTCTTT.

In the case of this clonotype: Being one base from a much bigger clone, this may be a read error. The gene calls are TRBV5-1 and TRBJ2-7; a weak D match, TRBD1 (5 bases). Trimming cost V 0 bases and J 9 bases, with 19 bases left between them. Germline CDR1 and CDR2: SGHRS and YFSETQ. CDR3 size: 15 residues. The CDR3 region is CASSLVWGAGDGQYF. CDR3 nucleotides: TGCGCCAGCAGCTTGGTGTGGGGCGCTGGCGACGGGCAGTACTTC.

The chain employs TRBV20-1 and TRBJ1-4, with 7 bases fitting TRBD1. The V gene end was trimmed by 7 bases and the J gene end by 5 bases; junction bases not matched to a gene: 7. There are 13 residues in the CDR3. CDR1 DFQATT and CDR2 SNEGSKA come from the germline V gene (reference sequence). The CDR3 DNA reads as TGCAGTGGATCGACAGGGAGGAATGAAAAACTGTTTTTT. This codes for CSGSTGRNEKLFF.